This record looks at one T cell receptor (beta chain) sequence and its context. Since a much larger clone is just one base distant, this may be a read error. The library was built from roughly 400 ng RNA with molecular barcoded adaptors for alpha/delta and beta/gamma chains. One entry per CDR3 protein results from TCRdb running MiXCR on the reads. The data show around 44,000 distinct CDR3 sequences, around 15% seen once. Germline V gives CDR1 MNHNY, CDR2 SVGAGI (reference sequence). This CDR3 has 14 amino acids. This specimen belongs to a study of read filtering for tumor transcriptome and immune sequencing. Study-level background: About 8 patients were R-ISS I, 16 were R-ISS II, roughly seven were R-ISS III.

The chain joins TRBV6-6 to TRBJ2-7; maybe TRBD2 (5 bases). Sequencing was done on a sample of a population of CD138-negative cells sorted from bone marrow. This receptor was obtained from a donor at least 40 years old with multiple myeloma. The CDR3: CASSLALTSYGQYF. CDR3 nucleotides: TGTGCCAGCAGTTTAGCGCTTACGTCCTACGGGCAGTACTTC.